The rows below give T cell receptor beta chains drawn from one sample of a study of cytotoxic CD8 clonotypes in ibrutinib-treated CLL. Sequencing used immunoSEQ multiplex PCR; TCRdb keeps in-frame clones, though not all of them. The sample contains some 93,000 clones, around 73% of which appear only once. Material: PBMCs, obtained after 12 months of ibrutinib treatment. The receptor set was obtained from a human donor with chronic lymphocytic leukemia. The CDR3 runs from the conserved cysteine through the conserved F or W. Fields, in order: D gene, clone size, V gene, J gene, CDR3 DNA, CDR3 protein. The D gene is left open where the match is weak. Not all rows give a size; the values are once, few, many and, for expanded clones, a class.

.,.,TRBV6-1,TRBJ1-5,TGTGCCAGCAGTGACAGGTTTTACCAGCCCCAGCATTTT,CASSDRFYQPQHF
.,.,TRBV7-3,TRBJ2-1,TGTGCCAGCAGCCCCAGGGGGGGTGAATCCTACAATGAGCAGTTCTTC,CASSPRGGESYNEQFF
.,.,TRBV2,TRBJ2-5,TGTGCCAGCAAAGCAAACCAAGAGACCCAGTACTTC,CASKANQETQYF
TRBD1,.,TRBV5-1,TRBJ1-2,TGCGCCAGCAGCCCTGACAGGGGGACGTATGGCTACACCTTC,CASSPDRGTYGYTF
.,.,TRBV12-5,TRBJ2-1,TGTGCTAGTGGTTTTGGGTTGACTAGTCAGCGTGAGCAGTTCTTC,CASGFGLTSQREQFF
.,.,TRBV7-8,TRBJ1-1,TGTGCCTCTCGACGGGACACTGAAGCTTTCTTT,CASRRDTEAFF
.,once,TRBV25-1,TRBJ2-7,TGTGCCAGCAGTGAATCGGGCACGTCCTACGAGCAGTACTTC,CASSESGTSYEQYF
.,.,TRBV6-4,TRBJ2-5,TGTGCCAGCAGTGTAACTAATACAGAGACCCAGTACTTC,CASSVTNTETQYF
TRBD2,once,TRBV6-5,TRBJ2-7,TGTGCCAGCAGTTACTCAACTAGCGGGTACGAGCAGTACTTC,CASSYSTSGYEQYF
.,few,TRBV10-3,TRBJ1-2,TGTGCCATCAGTGAGGGGACTCCAGGTACGGGCTACACCTTC,CAISEGTPGTGYTF
TRBD1,.,TRBV4-3,TRBJ1-6,TGCGCCAGCAGCCAGGGGACAGGGGGTTTTTCACCCCTCCACTTT,CASSQGTGGFSPLHF
TRBD1,.,TRBV2,TRBJ2-1,TGTGCCAGCAGTGAACCTCTAACAGGGGTGTTGGGTGAGCAGTTCTTC,CASSEPLTGVLGEQFF
TRBD2,once,TRBV7-3,TRBJ2-6,TGTGCCAGCAGCTCCTCGGGGGGGACCCCCAGCTCTGGGGCCAACGTCCTGACTTTC,CASSSSGGTPSSGANVLTF
TRBD1,.,TRBV7-9,TRBJ2-1,TGTGCCAGCAGCTTGACAGGGTACAATGAGCAGTTCTTC,CASSLTGYNEQFF
.,.,TRBV29-1,TRBJ1-1,TGCAGCGTAGGGGGATGGGGCCGGCTGAACACTGAAGCTTTCTTT,CSVGGWGRLNTEAFF
TRBD1,.,TRBV5-6,TRBJ1-1,TGTGCCAGCAGCTTGGAGACAGGGACGGCGCACACTGAAGCTTTCTTT,CASSLETGTAHTEAFF
TRBD1,.,TRBV18,TRBJ1-6,TGTGCCAGCTCAACTAGGGACAGTAATAATTCACCCCTCCACTTT,CASSTRDSNNSPLHF
.,.,TRBV5-1,TRBJ2-7,TGCGCCAGCAGCTCGGGACTGGGGTATGAGCAGTACTTC,CASSSGLGYEQYF
TRBD2,once,TRBV4-2,TRBJ2-1,TGTGCCAGCAGCCAAGAAGGTTCCGGGGGGAAGCAGTTCTTC,CASSQEGSGGKQFF
.,.,TRBV7-2,TRBJ2-5,TGTGCCAGCAGCACGGACCTCTCCTCACAGTACTTC,CASSTDLSSQYF
.,.,TRBV9,TRBJ2-5,TGTGCCAGCAGCGCCAAGGAGGGGGGCGGTGGAGAGACCCAGTACTTC,CASSAKEGGGGETQYF
TRBD2,.,TRBV9,TRBJ2-4,TGTGCCAGCAGCGTAGAGCTAGCGGGGGGCCCTGGCATTCAGTACTTC,CASSVELAGGPGIQYF
.,.,TRBV2,TRBJ1-2,TGTGCCAGCAGTGAGAGGGGCCTGCGCTATGGCTACACCTTC,CASSERGLRYGYTF
.,.,TRBV4-2,TRBJ2-1,TGTGCCAGCAGCCAAAAGGCCATGGACTCCTACAATGAGCAGTTCTTC,CASSQKAMDSYNEQFF
TRBD1,.,TRBV30,TRBJ1-2,TGTGCCTGGAGTCCTGACAGGGTTCGACTAGGCGGCTATGGCTACACCTTC,CAWSPDRVRLGGYGYTF
TRBD1,.,TRBV28,TRBJ1-1,TGTGCCAGCAGGGGCACCGGGACAGGGCTGGGAACTGAAGCTTTCTTT,CASRGTGTGLGTEAFF
.,.,TRBV6-6,TRBJ1-2,TGTGCCAGCAGTTACGGGCAGGGGAAAAACTATGGCTACACCTTC,CASSYGQGKNYGYTF
TRBD1,.,TRBV14,TRBJ1-1,TGTGCCAGCAGCCCGAGGACAGGGATGAACACTGAAGCTTTCTTT,CASSPRTGMNTEAFF
.,.,TRBV5-5,TRBJ2-7,TGTGCCAGCAGCTTAACGGGGATAGAGTACGAGCAGTACTTC,CASSLTGIEYEQYF
.,.,TRBV7-2,TRBJ2-7,TGTGCCAGCAGCAGGACCCGGGACTCCTACGAGCAGTACTTC,CASSRTRDSYEQYF
TRBD2,.,TRBV30,TRBJ2-2,TGTGCCTGGAGTGTATGGGGGAGGGCCAACACCGGGGAGCTGTTTTTT,CAWSVWGRANTGELFF
.,.,TRBV25-1,TRBJ2-3,TGTGCCAGCAGTTTGACAGGACGCACAGATACGCAGTATTTT,CASSLTGRTDTQYF
.,.,TRBV29-1,TRBJ2-3,TGCAGCGTAAGAAGGGGGTCCACAGATACGCAGTATTTT,CSVRRGSTDTQYF
.,once,TRBV29-1,TRBJ2-3,TGCAGCGTTGAATCGGGGACAGATACGCAGTATTTT,CSVESGTDTQYF
.,.,TRBV30,TRBJ1-2,TGTGCCTGGAGTGTACCCTATGGCTACACCTTC,CAWSVPYGYTF
TRBD2,.,TRBV5-1,TRBJ2-3,TGCGCCAGCAGCTTGGGATTGCTAGCGGGGCCAGATACGCAGTATTTT,CASSLGLLAGPDTQYF
.,few,TRBV28,TRBJ2-7,TGTGCCAGCCTCCCTATAGGGCAGGGATTTTCCTACGAGCAGTACTTC,CASLPIGQGFSYEQYF
TRBD1,.,TRBV7-8,TRBJ1-2,TGTGCCAGCAGCTTGGGCCGGACAGGGCACGGCTACACCTTC,CASSLGRTGHGYTF
.,.,TRBV6-5,TRBJ2-3,TGTGCCAGCAGTGCCATTTCCCTTGGCACAGATACGCAGTATTTT,CASSAISLGTDTQYF
.,.,TRBV6-1,TRBJ2-7,TGTGCCAGCAGTACCCCCCTTAGTCAGGTGTACTTC,CASSTPLSQVYF
.,few,TRBV7-2,TRBJ2-3,TGTGCCAGCACGGGGGGGACAGCTGATACGCAGTATTTT,CASTGGTADTQYF
.,.,TRBV7-7,TRBJ2-2,TGTGCCAGCAGCTTCACCGGGGGCGGGGAGCTGTTTTTT,CASSFTGGGELFF
.,.,TRBV27,TRBJ2-3,TGTGCCAGCAGTTTCGCCGGAGGGGGGTTTACTAGCACAGATACGCAGTATTTT,CASSFAGGGFTSTDTQYF
.,few,TRBV5-1,TRBJ1-2,TGCGCCAGCAGCACCGGGACGGTCTATGGCTACACCTTC,CASSTGTVYGYTF
.,.,TRBV30,TRBJ2-7,TGTGCCTGGAATAAAGCTACCTACGAGCAGTACTTC,CAWNKATYEQYF
TRBD2,.,TRBV5-4,TRBJ2-3,TGTGCCAGCGCGCTCGGGGGGGCCCGGGGCACAGATACGCAGTATTTT,CASALGGARGTDTQYF
.,.,TRBV21-1,TRBJ1-1,TGTGCCAGCCAGGATCCCACGGTTAACACTGAAGCTTTCTTT,CASQDPTVNTEAFF
.,.,TRBV6-5,TRBJ1-6,TGTGCCAGCAGTTACTCACAAGGGGGTTCACCCCTCCACTTT,CASSYSQGGSPLHF
.,once,TRBV11-2,TRBJ1-1,TGTGCCAGCAGCTTAGTCTTGGGGAACACTGAAGCTTTCTTT,CASSLVLGNTEAFF
.,.,TRBV28,TRBJ2-5,TGTGCCAGCAGTCGGACAGTACAAGAGACCCAGTACTTC,CASSRTVQETQYF
.,.,TRBV11-3,TRBJ1-5,TGTGCCAGCAGCTTAGACAGCAATCAGCCCCAGCATTTT,CASSLDSNQPQHF
.,.,TRBV30,TRBJ1-1,TGTGCCTCTACGCCGGGACGGGCGAACACTGAAGCTTTCTTT,CASTPGRANTEAFF
.,.,TRBV5-1,TRBJ1-6,TGCGCCAGCAGCTTGCGGGGGCTGGATTCACCCCTCCACTTT,CASSLRGLDSPLHF
.,once,TRBV5-4,TRBJ2-6,TGTGCCAGCAGCTCCGCGGGGCCTGGGGCCAACGTCCTGACTTTC,CASSSAGPGANVLTF
.,few,TRBV21-1,TRBJ2-1,TGTGCCAGCAGCCCAAGGACAGGAGAAAACAATGAGCAGTTCTTC,CASSPRTGENNEQFF